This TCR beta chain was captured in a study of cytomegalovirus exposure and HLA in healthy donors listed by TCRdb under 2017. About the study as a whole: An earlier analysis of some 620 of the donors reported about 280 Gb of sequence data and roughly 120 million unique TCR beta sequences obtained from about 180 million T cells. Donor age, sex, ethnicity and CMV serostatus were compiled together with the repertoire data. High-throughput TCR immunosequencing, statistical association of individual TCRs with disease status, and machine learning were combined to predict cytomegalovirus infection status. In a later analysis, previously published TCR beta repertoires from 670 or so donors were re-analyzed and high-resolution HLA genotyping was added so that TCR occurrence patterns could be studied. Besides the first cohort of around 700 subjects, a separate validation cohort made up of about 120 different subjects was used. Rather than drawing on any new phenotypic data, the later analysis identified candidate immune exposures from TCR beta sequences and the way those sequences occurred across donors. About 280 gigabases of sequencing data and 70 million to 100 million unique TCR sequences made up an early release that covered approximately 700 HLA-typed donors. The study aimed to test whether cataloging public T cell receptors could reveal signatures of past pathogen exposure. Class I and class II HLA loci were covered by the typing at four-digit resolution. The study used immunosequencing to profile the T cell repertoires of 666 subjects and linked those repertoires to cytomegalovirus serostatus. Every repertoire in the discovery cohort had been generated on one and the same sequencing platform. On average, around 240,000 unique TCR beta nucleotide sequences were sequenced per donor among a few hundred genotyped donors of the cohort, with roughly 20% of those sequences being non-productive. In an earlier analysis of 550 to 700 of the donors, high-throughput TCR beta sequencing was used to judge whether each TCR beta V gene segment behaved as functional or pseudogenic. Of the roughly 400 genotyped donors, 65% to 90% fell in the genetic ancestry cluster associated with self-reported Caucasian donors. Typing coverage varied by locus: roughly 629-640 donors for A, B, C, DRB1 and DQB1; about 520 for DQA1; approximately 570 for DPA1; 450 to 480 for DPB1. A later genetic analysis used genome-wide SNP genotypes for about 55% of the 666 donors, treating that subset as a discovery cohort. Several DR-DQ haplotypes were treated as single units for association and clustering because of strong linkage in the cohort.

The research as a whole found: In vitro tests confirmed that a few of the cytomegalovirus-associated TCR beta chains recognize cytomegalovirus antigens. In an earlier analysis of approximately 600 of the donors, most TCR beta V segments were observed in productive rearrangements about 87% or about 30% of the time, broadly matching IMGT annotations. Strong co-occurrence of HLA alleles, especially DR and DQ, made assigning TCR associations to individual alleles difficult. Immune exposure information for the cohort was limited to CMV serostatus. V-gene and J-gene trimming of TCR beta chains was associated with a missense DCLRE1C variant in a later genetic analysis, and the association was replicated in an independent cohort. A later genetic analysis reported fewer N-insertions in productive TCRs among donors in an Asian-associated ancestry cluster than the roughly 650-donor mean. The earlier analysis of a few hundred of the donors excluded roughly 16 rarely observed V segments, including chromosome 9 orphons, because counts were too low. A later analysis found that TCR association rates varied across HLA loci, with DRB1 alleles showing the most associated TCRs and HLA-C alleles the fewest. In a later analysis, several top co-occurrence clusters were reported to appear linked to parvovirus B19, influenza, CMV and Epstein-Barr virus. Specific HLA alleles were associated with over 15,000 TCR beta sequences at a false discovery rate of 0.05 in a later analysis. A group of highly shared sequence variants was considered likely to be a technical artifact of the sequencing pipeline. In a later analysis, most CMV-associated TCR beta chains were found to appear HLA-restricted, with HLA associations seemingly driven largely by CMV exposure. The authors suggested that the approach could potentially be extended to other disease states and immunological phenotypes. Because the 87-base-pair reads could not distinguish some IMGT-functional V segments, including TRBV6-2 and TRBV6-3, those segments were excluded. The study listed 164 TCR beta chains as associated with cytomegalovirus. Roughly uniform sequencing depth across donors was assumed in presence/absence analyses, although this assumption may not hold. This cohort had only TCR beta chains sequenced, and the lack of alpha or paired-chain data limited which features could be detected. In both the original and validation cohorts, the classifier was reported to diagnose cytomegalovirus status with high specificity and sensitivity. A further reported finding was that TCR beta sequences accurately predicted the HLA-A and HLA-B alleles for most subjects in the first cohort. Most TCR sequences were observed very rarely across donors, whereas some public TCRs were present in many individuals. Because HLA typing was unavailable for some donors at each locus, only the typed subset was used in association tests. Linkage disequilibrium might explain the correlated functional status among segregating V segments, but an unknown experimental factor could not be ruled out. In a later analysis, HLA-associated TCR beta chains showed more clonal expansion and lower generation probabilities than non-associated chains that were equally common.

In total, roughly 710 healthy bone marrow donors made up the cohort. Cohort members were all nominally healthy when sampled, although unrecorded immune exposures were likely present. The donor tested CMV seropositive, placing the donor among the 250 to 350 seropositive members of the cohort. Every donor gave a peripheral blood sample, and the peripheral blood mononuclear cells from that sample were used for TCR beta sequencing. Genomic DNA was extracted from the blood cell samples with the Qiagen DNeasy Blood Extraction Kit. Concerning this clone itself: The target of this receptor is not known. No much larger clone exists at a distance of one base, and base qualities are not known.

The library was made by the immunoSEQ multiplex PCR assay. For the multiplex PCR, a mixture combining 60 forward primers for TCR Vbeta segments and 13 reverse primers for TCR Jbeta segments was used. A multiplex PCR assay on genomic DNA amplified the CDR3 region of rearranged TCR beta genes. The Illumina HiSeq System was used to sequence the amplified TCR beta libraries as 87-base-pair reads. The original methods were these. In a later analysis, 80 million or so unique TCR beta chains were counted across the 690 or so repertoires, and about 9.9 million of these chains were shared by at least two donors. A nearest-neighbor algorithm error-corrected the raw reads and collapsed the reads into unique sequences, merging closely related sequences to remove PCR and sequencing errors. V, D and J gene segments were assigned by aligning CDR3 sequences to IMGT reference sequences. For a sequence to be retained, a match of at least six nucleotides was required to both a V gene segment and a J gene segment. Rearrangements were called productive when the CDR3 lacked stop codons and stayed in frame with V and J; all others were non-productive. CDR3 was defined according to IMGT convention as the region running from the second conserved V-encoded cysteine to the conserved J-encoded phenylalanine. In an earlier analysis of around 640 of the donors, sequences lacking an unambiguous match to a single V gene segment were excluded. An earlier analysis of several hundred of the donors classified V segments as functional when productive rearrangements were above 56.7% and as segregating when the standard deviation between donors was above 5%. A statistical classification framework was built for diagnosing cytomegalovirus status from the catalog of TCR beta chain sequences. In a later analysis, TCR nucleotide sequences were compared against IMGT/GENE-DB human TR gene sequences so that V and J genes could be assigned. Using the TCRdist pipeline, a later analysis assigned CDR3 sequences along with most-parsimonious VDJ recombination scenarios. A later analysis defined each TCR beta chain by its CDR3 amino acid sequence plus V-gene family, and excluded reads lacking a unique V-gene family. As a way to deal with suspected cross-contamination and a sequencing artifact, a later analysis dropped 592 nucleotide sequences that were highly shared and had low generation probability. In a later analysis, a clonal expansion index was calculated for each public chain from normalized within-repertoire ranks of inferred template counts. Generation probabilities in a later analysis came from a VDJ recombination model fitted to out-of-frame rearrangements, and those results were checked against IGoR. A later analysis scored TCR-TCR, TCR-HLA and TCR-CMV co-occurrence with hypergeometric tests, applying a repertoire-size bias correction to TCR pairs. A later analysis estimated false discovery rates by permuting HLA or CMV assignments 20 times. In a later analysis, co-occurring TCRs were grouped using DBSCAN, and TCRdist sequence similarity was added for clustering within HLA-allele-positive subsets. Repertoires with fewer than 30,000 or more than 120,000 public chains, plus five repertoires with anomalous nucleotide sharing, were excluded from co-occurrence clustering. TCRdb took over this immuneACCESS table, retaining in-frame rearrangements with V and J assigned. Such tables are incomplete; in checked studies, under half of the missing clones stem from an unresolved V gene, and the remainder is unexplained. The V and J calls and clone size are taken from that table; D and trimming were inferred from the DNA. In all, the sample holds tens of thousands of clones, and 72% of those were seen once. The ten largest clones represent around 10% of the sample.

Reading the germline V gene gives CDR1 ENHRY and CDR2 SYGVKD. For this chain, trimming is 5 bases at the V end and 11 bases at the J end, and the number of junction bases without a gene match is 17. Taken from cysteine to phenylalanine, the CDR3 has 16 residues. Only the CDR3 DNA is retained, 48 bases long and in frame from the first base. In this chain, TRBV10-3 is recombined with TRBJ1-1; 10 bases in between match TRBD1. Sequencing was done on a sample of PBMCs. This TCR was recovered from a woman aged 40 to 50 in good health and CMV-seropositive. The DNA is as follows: TGTGCCATCAGTTCTCCCGGGGGACAGGGGCCCTTGGTCGCTTTCTTT. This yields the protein CAISSPGGQGPLVAFF.